Presented here are 26 T cell receptor beta chains from one specimen sequenced in a study of blood T cell repertoires in COVID-19. The protocol was immunoSEQ multiplex PCR, while the TCRdb copy is restricted to in-frame clones and leaves out a portion. Among tens of thousands of clones listed, about 90% were seen once. The specimen was peripheral blood. The receptors come from a man aged 50-59 years with active COVID-19.

V is TRBV9 and J is TRBJ2-7; 7 bases agree with TRBD1. J lost 7 bases, V lost 4 bases, and 11 bases had no gene match. The CDR3 has 14 residues. Germline V CDR1 and CDR2: SGDLS, YYNGEE. CDR3 sequence: CASSPRQGFWEQYF. The CDR3 nucleotides are TGTGCCAGCAGCCCGAGACAGGGTTTTTGGGAGCAGTACTTC.

The CDR3 DNA reads TGTGCCAGTACCTTCGGCAGGCTCGGCTACACCTTC. It is translated as CASTFGRLGYTF. The rearrangement uses TRBV19 and TRBJ1-2; unclear D gene. Germline loops: CDR1 LNHDA, CDR2 SQIVND (reference sequence). Trimming cost V 7 bases and J 8 bases, with 14 bases left between them. There are 12 residues in the CDR3.

The chain recombines TRBV18 with TRBJ2-3; the D gene is possibly TRBD2 (6 bases). Germline assignment: CDR1 KGHSH and CDR2 LQKENI. The V end lost 6 bases, the J end lost 0 bases, and 22 bases lay between the germline ends. The CDR3 is made up of 18 amino acids. The CDR3 DNA follows: TGTGCCAGCTCCCCGATTGGACGGAGGGAAGGGAGCACAGATACGCAGTATTTT. This translates into CASSPIGRREGSTDTQYF. The complete variable domain, with remaining parts taken from reference TRBV18 and TRBJ2-3, reads NAGVMQNPRHLVRRRGQEARLRCSPMKGHSHVYWYRQLPEEGLKFMVYLQKENIIDESGMPKERFSAEFPKEGPSILRIQQVVRGDSAAYFCASSPIGRREGSTDTQYFGPGTRLTVL.

This chain joins TRBV27 and TRBJ2-3; D possibly corresponds to TRBD1 (6 bases). The V end lost 6 bases, the J end lost 1 base, and 14 bases lay between the germline ends. This CDR3 region has 15 residues. CDR1 is MNHEY, CDR2 SMNVEV, per germline (reference sequence). The CDR3 reads CASSQAGDGTDTQYF. The CDR3 region has the DNA TGTGCCAGCAGCCAAGCAGGGGACGGCACAGATACGCAGTATTTT.

The V call is TRBV7-6, the J call TRBJ1-6; 10 positions match TRBD1. This CDR3 comprises 14 residues. CDR1 and CDR2 from the germline V gene are SGHVS and FNYEAQ. V shed 5 bases, J shed 10 bases, and the junction held 5 bases outside the gene matches. The CDR3 DNA is TGTGCCAGCAGCCTGGGACAGGGGCTCTCACCCCTCCACTTT. It codes for CASSLGQGLSPLHF.

The genes are TRBV4-2 and TRBJ2-3; 7 bases are a match to TRBD2. Looked up from germline, CDR1 is LGHNA and CDR2 is YNFKEQ. V lost 0 bases to trimming and J lost 8 bases; unmatched junction nucleotides: 17. The CDR3 runs to 18 residues. The CDR3 DNA follows: TGTGCCAGCAGCCAAGATATGGTGATAGCGGGCGCCCTTAGTACGCAGTATTTT. Its protein is CASSQDMVIAGALSTQYF.

For the CDR3, the DNA is TGTGCCAGCAGTAGGACACACAGGGGGCGAGATGAAAAACTGTTTTTT. It yields the protein CASSRTHRGRDEKLFF. The chain has TRBV27 and TRBJ1-4, with 9 bases fitting TRBD1. V was clipped by 5 bases and J by 6 bases; unmatched bases: 10. Looked up from germline, CDR1 is MNHEY and CDR2 is SMNVEV (reference sequence). This CDR3 comprises 16 residues.

This clone has only one observation. The chain is built from TRBV5-1 and TRBJ1-6; 7 bases align to TRBD1. Germline V lookup: CDR1 SGHRS, CDR2 YFSETQ. The V segment lost 3 bases and the J segment 8 bases; nucleotides outside the gene matches: 5. The CDR3 loop spans 14 amino acids. DNA for the CDR3: TGCGCCAGCAGCTCCGGAGGGACAGATTCACCCCTCCACTTT. As protein: CASSSGGTDSPLHF.

The chain uses TRBV7-9 and TRBJ1-3, with D maybe TRBD1 (6 bases). V was pared by 5 bases and J by 0 bases, with 11 bases between. Germline V gene lookup returns CDR1 SEHNR and CDR2 FQNEAQ (reference sequence). CDR3 length: 15 residues. CDR3 coding DNA: TGTGCCAGCAGCATGACGACAGGCTCTGGAAACACCATATATTTT. Its translation: CASSMTTGSGNTIYF.

This chain connects TRBV2 to TRBJ2-6; D perhaps matches TRBD2 (5 bases). Germline V gene lookup returns CDR1 SNHLY and CDR2 FYNNEI. The CDR3 runs 15 residues. Trimming took off 10 bases at V and 1 base at J, with 14 bases between the two ends. The CDR3, as DNA: TGTGCCAACACGGACTCGAGGTCTGGGGCCAACGTCCTGACTTTC. Its translation is CANTDSRSGANVLTF.

J is TRBJ2-3 and V is TRBV7-2; 11 positions agree with TRBD1. V lost 5 bases, J lost 10 bases, and 2 bases stayed unmatched. This CDR3 spans 12 amino acids. From germline, CDR1 is SGHTA and CDR2 FQGNSA. CDR3 sequence: CASSQGQGAQYF. Written as DNA, the CDR3 is TGTGCCAGCAGCCAGGGACAGGGGGCGCAGTATTTT.

The chain joins TRBV12-1 to TRBJ1-1. TRBV12-1 is a pseudogene. The CDR3 loop spans 17 amino acids. In nucleotides, the CDR3 is TGTGCCAGCAGCTTTGGAGTAAGACCGACTTTGAACACTGAAGCTTTCTTT. It specifies CASSFGVRPTLNTEAFF.

The chain employs TRBV19 and TRBJ2-5, with TRBD2 matching over 11 bases. Unmatched junction bases numbered 3, after V lost 4 bases and J lost 5 bases. Germline values: CDR1 LNHDA, CDR2 SQIVND (reference sequence). This CDR3 has 14 residues. CDR3 sequence (DNA): TGTGCCAGTAGTAGACTAGCGGGATCGGAGACCCAGTACTTC. It translates to CASSRLAGSETQYF.

This chain joins TRBV6-4 and TRBJ2-4, with 9 nucleotides matching TRBD1. Germline CDR1 reads MRHNA; CDR2 reads SNTAGT. This CDR3 spans 14 amino acids. V was pared by 5 bases and J by 7 bases, with 6 bases of the junction left unmatched. CDR3 sequence reads: CASSRKQGANIQYF. Here the CDR3 DNA reads TGTGCCAGCAGTCGTAAACAGGGGGCGAACATTCAGTACTTC.

This clone was recorded only once. The chain couples TRBV24-1 to TRBJ1-5, with a possible D match to TRBD1 (6 bases). Germline CDR1 KGHDR, CDR2 SFDVKD. CDR3 size: 17 residues. The germline V and J ends were trimmed by 4 bases and 5 bases, with 20 bases remaining between them. For the CDR3, the DNA is TGTGCCACCAGTGACGCTTGGGGGGGCGAAGGGGATCAGCCCCAGCATTTT. Encoded protein: CATSDAWGGEGDQPQHF.

J is TRBJ2-7 and V is TRBV11-2, with a tentative D call TRBD1 (5 bases). V lost 5 bases and J lost 3, with 14 bases in between. The germline CDR1 and CDR2 sequences are SGHAT and FQNNGV. CDR3 length equals 14 residues. DNA of the CDR3: TGTGCCAGCAGCCTCATTACAGGAAACTACGAGCAGTACTTC. Protein sequence: CASSLITGNYEQYF.

V gene TRBV2 combines with J gene TRBJ2-3, with TRBD2 matching over 11 bases. The ends lost 6 bases at V and 4 bases at J; junction bases unmatched: 6. The CDR3 sequence is 15 residues long. Germline V CDR1 and CDR2: SNHLY, FYNNEI. The CDR3 DNA follows: TGTGCCAGCAGGGCGACTAGCGGGATGGCAGATACGCAGTATTTT. The encoded protein is CASRATSGMADTQYF.

The V and J genes are TRBV11-2 and TRBJ2-2; possibly TRBD2 for D (5 bases). The CDR3 is made up of 16 amino acids. Trimming removed 4 bases at V and 1 base at J, with 13 bases between. CDR1 SGHAT and CDR2 FQNNGV come from the germline V gene. The chain's CDR3 is CASSSLRGENTGELFF. CDR3 bases: TGTGCCAGCAGCTCCCTCCGGGGAGAGAACACCGGGGAGCTGTTTTTT.

As DNA, the CDR3 is TGTGCCTGGAAGGTCACTGGAGCAAACATTCAGTACTTC. Its protein product is CAWKVTGANIQYF. The chain has TRBV30 and TRBJ2-4, with no clear D. Trimming cost V 4 bases and J 6 bases, with 13 bases left between them. This CDR3 contains 13 residues. Germline CDR1 and CDR2: GTSNPN and SVGIG (reference sequence).

This clone showed up just a few times. The chain has TRBV19 and TRBJ1-6; unclear D gene. The CDR3 runs to 13 residues. Germline V gene data show CDR1 as LNHDA and CDR2 as SQIVND (reference sequence). The ends were cut back, 1 base at V and 6 bases at J, with 4 bases in the middle. The DNA of the CDR3 is TGTGCCAGTAGTATAGGGAGTAATTCACCCCTCCACTTT. As protein: CASSIGSNSPLHF.

The chain uses TRBV5-1 and TRBJ2-5; 12 bases match TRBD2. The germline V gene encodes CDR1 SGHRS and CDR2 YFSETQ. V shed 3 bases, J shed 4 bases, and the junction held 7 bases outside the gene matches. This CDR3 contains 16 residues. This chain's CDR3 is CASSSLLAGGRETQYF. The CDR3 DNA sequence: TGCGCCAGCAGCTCCCTACTAGCGGGAGGCCGAGAGACCCAGTACTTC.

The chain recombines TRBV6-5 with TRBJ1-2; D is possibly TRBD1 (5 bases). The V end was cut by 6 bases, the J end by 3 bases, with 11 bases between. CDR1 and CDR2 (germline): MNHEY, SVGAGI. The CDR3 extends over 13 amino acids. As DNA, the CDR3 is TGTGCCAGCAGGCCGACAGAGTACTATGGCTACACCTTC. Its protein is CASRPTEYYGYTF.

The rearrangement joins TRBV7-2 to TRBJ2-7; the match to TRBD2 covers 7 bases. Germline CDR1 and CDR2: SGHTA and FQGNSA. The CDR3 totals 14 residues. V gave up 5 bases and J gave up 1 base; unmatched junction bases: 5. CDR3 DNA: TGTGCCAGCAGCCCAGCGGGAAATTCCTACGAGCAGTACTTC. It specifies CASSPAGNSYEQYF.

This clone was detected once. The chain couples TRBV2 to TRBJ2-7; no firm D call. Germline CDR1 and CDR2: SNHLY and FYNNEI. The germline V and J ends were trimmed by 5 bases and 2 bases, with 13 bases remaining between them. This CDR3 contains 14 residues. CDR3 in DNA: TGTGCCAGCAGTATCCGACTGAGCACCTACGAGCAGTACTTC. Protein sequence: CASSIRLSTYEQYF.

The rearrangement links TRBV6-5 to TRBJ1-2; 8 bases are shared with TRBD1. The germline CDR1 and CDR2 sequences are MNHEY and SVGAGI. V was clipped by 0 bases and J by 3 bases; unmatched bases: 6. This CDR3 comprises 16 residues. Here the CDR3 DNA reads TGTGCCAGCAGTTACTCCCCGTACAGGGGGGACTATGGCTACACCTTC. Residues: CASSYSPYRGDYGYTF.

The rearrangement joins TRBV18 to TRBJ2-5; TRBD1 matches 9 bases. With 5 bases clipped from V and 4 bases from J, the junction kept 14 bases outside the gene matches. CDR3 length equals 17 residues. Germline lookup yields CDR1 KGHSH and CDR2 LQKENI. The DNA for the CDR3 is TGTGCCAGCTCAGTTAAAACCGGGACAGGGATCCGAGAGACCCAGTACTTC. This sequence encodes CASSVKTGTGIRETQYF.